This TCR beta chain emerged from a study of cytomegalovirus exposure and HLA in healthy donors. V was shortened by 2 bases and J by 0 bases, with 12 bases between the two germline ends. CDR1 SGHRS and CDR2 YFSETQ come from the germline V gene. This CDR3 is 15 amino acids long. Amplification used 60 Vbeta primers and 13 Jbeta primers. The protocol was immunoSEQ multiplex PCR, while the TCRdb copy is restricted to in-frame clones and leaves out a portion. The table shows 100,000 to 150,000 clones, with more than 60% occurring only once. This TCR was recovered from a young woman in good health and CMV-seronegative. The sequenced sample was PBMCs. The V gene is TRBV5-1, the J gene TRBJ2-7, with D perhaps matching TRBD1 (6 bases). The CDR3 region has the DNA TGCGCCAGCAGCTTTTCAGGGGCCCTCTCCTACGAGCAGTACTTC. Amino acids: CASSFSGALSYEQYF.